These T cell receptor beta chains were read from a single sample in a study of blood T cell repertoires in COVID-19. Sequenced by immunoSEQ multiplex PCR; TCRdb stores in-frame clones only, minus some. The sample shows around 140,000 clones, roughly 90% of them seen only once. Specimen: peripheral blood. All receptors derive from a man aged 55 to 70 with COVID-19, enrolled during active disease. The CDR3 runs from the conserved cysteine through the conserved F or W. The D gene is left open where the match is weak. Only some rows state a clone size, as once, few, many or a class for expanded clones.

clone_size j_call v_call d_call cdr3_length cdr3_nt cdr3_aa
- TRBJ2-6 TRBV19 TRBD1 15 TGTGCCAGTAGGGACAGGGTTTCTGGGGCCAACGTCCTGACTTTC CASRDRVSGANVLTF
- TRBJ1-1 TRBV9 - 15 TGTGCCAGCAGCGTAGGGGGGGGCCAGGACACTGAAGCTTTCTTT CASSVGGGQDTEAFF
- TRBJ2-3 TRBV2 - 15 TGTGCCAGCAGTGAATGGGGGGACTCCAAGATGGCGCAGTATTTT CASSEWGDSKMAQYF
- TRBJ2-2 TRBV9 TRBD2 20 TGTGCCAGCAGCGTAGATTTAGCGGGGGCCTCTTGGGAGAACACCGGGGAGCTGTTTTTT CASSVDLAGASWENTGELFF
- TRBJ2-6 TRBV5-5 - 15 TGTGCCAGCAGCTTGGTGGCCCCTGGGGCCAACGTCCTGACTTTC CASSLVAPGANVLTF
- TRBJ1-5 TRBV28 - 15 TGTGCCAGCAGTTTAGGTGGAGGCCCTGATCAGCCCCAGCATTTT CASSLGGGPDQPQHF
- TRBJ1-2 TRBV10-3 - 13 TGTGCCATCAGTGAGCCAGGGGCGGAGGGCTACACCTTC CAISEPGAEGYTF
- TRBJ1-1 TRBV28 - 15 TGTGCCAGCAGTTTATGGAGGGCGGAGAACACTGAAGCTTTCTTT CASSLWRAENTEAFF
- TRBJ1-6 TRBV30 - 13 TGTGCCTGGAAGGACAGAAATAATTCACCCCTCCACTTT CAWKDRNNSPLHF
once TRBJ1-2 TRBV5-4 - 14 TGTGCCAGCAGCATGGGGATTACGGGGGATGGCTACACCTTC CASSMGITGDGYTF
- TRBJ1-1 TRBV29-1 - 12 TGCAGCGGAGATGGGGGCGGCACTGAAGCTTTCTTT CSGDGGGTEAFF
- TRBJ1-2 TRBV2 - 14 TGTGCCAGCAAGGGGGACGGAGCTAACTATGGCTACACCTTC CASKGDGANYGYTF
once TRBJ2-2 TRBV6-6 TRBD2 15 TGTGCCAGCAGGGTCGGGAGGGAGAACACCGGGGAGCTGTTTTTT CASRVGRENTGELFF
- TRBJ1-2 TRBV6-4 - 13 TGTGCCAGCAGTGCAAGGGGCGGGGATGGCTACACCTTC CASSARGGDGYTF
- TRBJ1-5 TRBV10-3 TRBD1 15 TGTGCCACCCGTCCCGGGACAGCCTCCCATCAGCCCCAGCATTTT CATRPGTASHQPQHF
- TRBJ1-1 TRBV30 - 11 TGTGCCTCCACCGCGTACACTGAAGCTTTCTTT CASTAYTEAFF
- TRBJ1-3 TRBV19 - 16 TGTGCCAGTAGTATAGCCCGGACAGTACCTGGAAACACCATATATTTT CASSIARTVPGNTIYF
- TRBJ1-2 TRBV4-3 TRBD1 15 TGCGCCAGCAGCCAGGGGACAGGGGGCTTCTATGGCTACACCTTC CASSQGTGGFYGYTF
- TRBJ2-1 TRBV6-5 - 14 TGTGCCAGCAGCATCCAGGGTGTAGTGGATGAGCAGTTCTTC CASSIQGVVDEQFF
- TRBJ2-5 TRBV7-9 - 14 TGTGCCACCCCCTCGGGACTGGATAAAGAGACCCAGTACTTC CATPSGLDKETQYF
once TRBJ2-7 TRBV14 TRBD2 14 TGTGCCAGCAGCCAAGACCGGGGGGGCCACGAGCAGTACTTC CASSQDRGGHEQYF
once TRBJ1-2 TRBV12-5 TRBD1 13 TGTGCTAGTGGTTTAGCAGGGGGCTATGGCTACACCTTC CASGLAGGYGYTF
- TRBJ2-2 TRBV24-1 TRBD2 15 TGTGCCACCAGCTTGAGCGGGGGGACCCCTGGGGAGCTGTTTTTT CATSLSGGTPGELFF
- TRBJ2-1 TRBV28 - 17 TGTGCCAGCAGTTCCCTACGGACAGTACGGACTCCTGGGTGGCAGTTCTTC CASSSLRTVRTPGWQFF
- TRBJ1-4 TRBV4-1 - 18 TGCGCCAGCAGCCAAGGGGTGGTGACAGGAGGAAATAATGAAAAACTGTTTTTT CASSQGVVTGGNNEKLFF
- TRBJ1-4 TRBV5-1 - 15 TGCGCCAGCAGCATCTCCGGGATACAGGGTGAAAAACTGTTTTTT CASSISGIQGEKLFF
- TRBJ1-4 TRBV6-2/TRBV6-3 - 16 TGTGCCAGCAGTTACGGCCAACGTTCGGGTAATGAAAAACTGTTTTTT CASSYGQRSGNEKLFF
- TRBJ1-5 TRBV3-1/TRBV3-2 - 14 TGTGCCAGCAGCCAACGGGGACTGACCCAGCCCCAGCATTTT CASSQRGLTQPQHF
- TRBJ2-4 TRBV7-2 TRBD1 15 TGTGCCAGCAGCTTCTCGGGACAGGGAAAAAACATTCAGTACTTC CASSFSGQGKNIQYF
- TRBJ2-5 TRBV9 TRBD2 20 TGTGCCAGCAGCCTCGCCCCCGGGACTAGCGGGGCCTTTAACCAAGAGACCCAGTACTTC CASSLAPGTSGAFNQETQYF
- TRBJ1-4 TRBV7-9 TRBD1 17 TGTGCCAGCAGCTCAACCGGACAGGGGGCAACTAATGAAAAACTGTTTTTT CASSSTGQGATNEKLFF
- TRBJ2-1 TRBV21-1 - 16 TGTGCCAGCAGCAAAGTAGTTAGTATGAGTTGCAATGAGCAGTTCTTC CASSKVVSMSCNEQFF
few TRBJ2-7 TRBV3-1/TRBV3-2 TRBD1 14 TGTGCCAGCAGACGACAGGGTATACCCTACGAGCAGTACTTC CASRRQGIPYEQYF
- TRBJ2-7 TRBV20-1 - 12 TGCAGTGCTAGTGCCGGGGATGGCGAGCAGTACTTC CSASAGDGEQYF
- TRBJ2-3 TRBV5-4 - 14 TGTGCCAGCAGCTTGGGTCCGAGCACAGATACGCAGTATTTT CASSLGPSTDTQYF
- TRBJ2-5 TRBV18 TRBD1 14 TGTGCCAGCTCACTTCCGGGACAGCAAGAGACCCAGTACTTC CASSLPGQQETQYF
- TRBJ1-1 TRBV10-1 - 12 TGCGCCAGCAGTGATATGAACACTGAAGCTTTCTTT CASSDMNTEAFF
- TRBJ2-3 TRBV6-5 - 15 TGTGCCAGCAGGAACCGAGGTGGCGCCACAGATACGCAGTATTTT CASRNRGGATDTQYF
- TRBJ1-6 TRBV7-9 - 15 TGTGCCAGCAGCTTAAGGGCAGGGGAAGACTCACCCCTCCACTTT CASSLRAGEDSPLHF
- TRBJ1-1 TRBV3-1/TRBV3-2 - 15 TGTGCCAGCAGCCAAGACGCAGGGATACTGCCTGAAGCTTTCTTT CASSQDAGILPEAFF
- TRBJ2-7 TRBV27 TRBD2 15 TGTGCCAGCAGTTCGTTAGCGGGGCTGAACTACGAGCAGTACTTC CASSSLAGLNYEQYF
- TRBJ1-5 TRBV2 TRBD1 20 TGTGCCAGCAGTCCAGGATACCGCGGGACAGGGCAATATAGCAATCAGCCCCAGCATTTT CASSPGYRGTGQYSNQPQHF
few TRBJ1-1 TRBV6-5 - 13 TGTGCCAGCATCCCCCTCGGGGGCACTGAAGCTTTCTTT CASIPLGGTEAFF
- TRBJ1-6 TRBV4-1 - 17 TGCGCCAGCAGCCAACAAATCCCGGATATATCGGAGTCACCCCTCCACTTT CASSQQIPDISESPLHF
- TRBJ2-3 TRBV14 TRBD1 15 TGTGCCAGCAGCCTCCGGACAGGGGCGGGAGATACGCAGTATTTT CASSLRTGAGDTQYF
- TRBJ2-2 TRBV7-3 - 15 TGTGCCAGCAGCCTGGGACTTACGAACACCGGGGAGCTGTTTTTT CASSLGLTNTGELFF
- TRBJ2-2 TRBV7-8 - 16 TGTGCCAGCAGCTCAACGACTAGTTTCGTCGGCGGGGAGCTGTTTTTT CASSSTTSFVGGELFF
- TRBJ2-7 TRBV5-1 - 16 TGCGCCAGCAGAAAAGCGGGACAAGGGCTTTCCTACGAGCAGTACTTC CASRKAGQGLSYEQYF
- TRBJ1-2 TRBV29-1 TRBD1 10 TGCAGCGGACAGGGCGAGGTCGACACCTTC CSGQGEVDTF
- TRBJ1-1 TRBV28 - 11 TGTGCCACCGGTCAGGCCATCGAAGCTTTCTTT CATGQAIEAFF
- TRBJ1-4 TRBV7-8 TRBD1 16 TGTGCCAGCAGCTCCTCCCCGGGACAGAGAAATGAAAAACTGTTTTTT CASSSSPGQRNEKLFF
few TRBJ1-1 TRBV5-5 - 14 TGTGCCAGCAGCTTGGTGTCCGGGGACACTGAAGCTTTCTTT CASSLVSGDTEAFF
- TRBJ1-2 TRBV7-8 TRBD1 16 TGTGCCAGCAGCTTAGGACTGAGGACAGGCAACTATGGCTACACCTTC CASSLGLRTGNYGYTF
- TRBJ2-7 TRBV5-4 TRBD1 14 TGTGCCAGCAGCTTGGGGGGGGGACAGGGGACGAGCTACTTC CASSLGGGQGTSYF
- TRBJ1-1 TRBV19 TRBD1 16 TGTGCCAGTAGTATAGGCGGGCAGGGGGCGGGTAGTGAAGCTTTCTTT CASSIGGQGAGSEAFF
- TRBJ1-2 TRBV10-3 - 15 TGTGCCATCAGTGGGCTTAGGCAGGGGTCCTATGGCTACACCTTC CAISGLRQGSYGYTF